This T cell receptor beta chain was sequenced in a study of identical twins. Per germline, CDR1 SNHLY and CDR2 FYNNEI. The CDR3 runs 14 residues. The V and J ends lost 10 bases and 2 bases respectively, with 16 bases between them. In every case, the donor was a healthy Caucasian. Study results and caveats: Reduced insertions were recorded for abundant cord blood beta clonotypes, with no such pattern in memory repertoires. Twin-shared out-of-frame alpha sequences were enriched for low generation probability.

To note about this clonotype: No antigen is known for it.

Each cDNA held unique molecular identifiers, and template switching gave it a universal primer site. Each CDR3 protein gets one entry after TCRdb re-called the 5' RACE reads with MiXCR. The table lists about 240,000 distinct CDR3 sequences, roughly a tenth of them singletons. Sequencing was done on a sample of memory T cells sorted from blood. The chain recombines TRBV2 with TRBJ2-3; perhaps TRBD2 as D (5 bases). The TCR originated in a middle-aged man in good health. The CDR3 DNA reads as TGTGCCACTAAGTTAGCGTTTCTCACAGATACGCAGTATTTT. Its protein product is CATKLAFLTDTQYF.